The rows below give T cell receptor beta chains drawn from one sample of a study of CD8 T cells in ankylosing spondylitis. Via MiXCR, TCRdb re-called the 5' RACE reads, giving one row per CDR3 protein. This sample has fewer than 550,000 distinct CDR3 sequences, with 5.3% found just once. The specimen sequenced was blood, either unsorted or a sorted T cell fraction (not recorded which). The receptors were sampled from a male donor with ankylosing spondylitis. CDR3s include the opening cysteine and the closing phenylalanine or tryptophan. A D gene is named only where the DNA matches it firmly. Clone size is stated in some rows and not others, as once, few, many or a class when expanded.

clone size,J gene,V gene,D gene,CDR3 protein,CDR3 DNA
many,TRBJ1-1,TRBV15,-,CATKHWRGDTEAFF,TGTGCCACCAAGCACTGGAGGGGCGACACTGAAGCTTTCTTT
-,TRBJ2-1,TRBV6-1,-,CASTLNPYDEQFF,TGTGCCAGCACACTCAACCCTTACGATGAGCAGTTCTTC
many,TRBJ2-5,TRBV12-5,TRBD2,CASGTTPDGTSVQETQYF,TGTGCTAGTGGTACCACCCCAGACGGGACTAGCGTTCAAGAGACCCAGTACTTC
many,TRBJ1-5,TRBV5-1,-,CASSLVAGGQPQHF,TGCGCCAGCAGCTTGGTCGCGGGGGGCCAGCCCCAGCATTTT
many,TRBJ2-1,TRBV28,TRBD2,CASSSQGLAGIYNEQFF,TGTGCCAGCAGTTCGCAAGGACTAGCGGGAATTTACAATGAGCAGTTCTTC
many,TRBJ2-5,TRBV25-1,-,CATTELQGETQYF,TGTGCCACCACAGAGCTTCAAGGAGAGACCCAGTACTTC
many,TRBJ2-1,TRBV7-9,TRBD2,CAGRASGYNNEQFF,TGTGCCGGTCGGGCTAGCGGGTATAACAATGAGCAGTTCTTC
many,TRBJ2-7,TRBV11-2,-,CASSLITGSSYEQYF,TGTGCCAGCAGCCTTATTACAGGGAGCTCCTACGAGCAGTACTTC
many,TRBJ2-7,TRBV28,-,CASSAMTYEQYF,TGTGCCAGCAGCGCCATGACCTACGAGCAGTACTTC
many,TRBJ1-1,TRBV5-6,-,CASSPSDSLMNTEAFF,TGTGCCAGCAGCCCCTCGGACAGCCTCATGAACACTGAAGCTTTCTTT
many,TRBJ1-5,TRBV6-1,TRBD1,CASSRQGMGSNQPQHF,TGTGCCAGCAGTCGACAGGGGATGGGTAGCAATCAGCCCCAGCATTTT
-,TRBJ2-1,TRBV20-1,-,CSARDRKPTGYSYNEQFF,TGCAGTGCTAGAGATCGAAAACCAACAGGGTACTCCTACAATGAGCAGTTCTTC
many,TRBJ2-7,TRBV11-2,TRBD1,CASSFDRALVEQYF,TGTGCCAGCAGCTTTGACAGGGCGCTTGTGGAGCAGTACTTC
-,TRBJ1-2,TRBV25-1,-,CASSDTLGYGYTF,TGTGCCAGCAGTGATACCCTCGGCTATGGCTACACCTTC
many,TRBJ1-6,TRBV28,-,CASSLNSPLHF,TGTGCCAGCAGCTTAAATTCACCCCTCCACTTT
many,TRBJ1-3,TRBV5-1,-,CASSSDTSGNTIYF,TGCGCCAGCAGCTCGGACACTTCTGGAAACACCATATATTTT